At least ten counts were recorded for the clone carrying this TCR beta chain. Antigen specificity is unknown. Time point: longitudinal time-point 3. 2 million unsorted PBMCs were stored in RNAlater at -80 °C before RNA extraction. This entry comes from a study of neurological immune-mediated disorders. Study results and caveats: Across subjects, no CDR3 amino acid sequence appeared in expanded clones of more than one subject, a finding that suggested private repertoires in all groups.

cDNA synthesis was performed by 5'RACE with 10-nucleotide random UMIs. Sequencing runs each yielded over 170 million TCR-beta sequences from 15-18 subjects. TCRdb redid the calling of the 5' RACE reads with MiXCR, one entry per CDR3 protein. Of around 51,000 distinct CDR3 sequences in the sample, approximately 12% were seen once. The V gene end was trimmed by 3 bases and the J gene end by 14 bases; junction bases not matched to a gene: 6. This CDR3 is 13 amino acids long. The germline V gene has CDR1 SGDLS and CDR2 YYNGEE. The chain carries TRBV9 and TRBJ1-6, with TRBD1 identical over 9 bases. This receptor was obtained from a male donor with HTLV-1-associated myelopathy (HAM/TSP). The sample taken for sequencing was PBMCs. CDR3: CASSAGQGFTLHF. Here the CDR3 DNA reads TGTGCCAGCAGCGCCGGACAGGGGTTCACCCTCCACTTT.